Shown below are 10 T cell receptor beta chains from a single sample sequenced in a study of shared clonotypes between healthy human individuals. In the naive CD8 group, cells lacked CD45RO and were positively selected for CCR7, so terminally differentiated effector memory CD45RA+ cells were left out. The assay was immunoSEQ multiplex PCR, and TCRdb's table has in-frame clones only and misses some. Seen here are 550,000 to 750,000 clones, around 95% observed once, and the top ten hold roughly 0.1%. Material: naive CD8+ T cells sorted from blood. These receptors originate from a woman in her twenties or thirties in good health.

V and J are TRBV14 and TRBJ2-7; 11 nucleotides align to TRBD1. Germline V gene sequence: CDR1 SGHDN, CDR2 FVKESK. V lost 4 bases, J lost 1 base, and 3 bases stayed unmatched. This CDR3 spans 15 amino acids. The CDR3 sequence is CASSPGQGASYEQYF. Here the CDR3 DNA reads TGTGCCAGCAGCCCAGGACAGGGGGCGTCCTACGAGCAGTACTTC.

This chain joins TRBV28 and TRBJ2-1; 9 bases map to TRBD2. Germline V gene sequence: CDR1 MDHEN, CDR2 SYDVKM. V lost 8 bases to trimming and J lost 10 bases; unmatched junction nucleotides: 15. The CDR3 runs 15 residues. The CDR3 region is CASSFRGRELGEQFF. The CDR3 DNA is TGTGCCAGCTCTTTCCGCGGGAGGGAGCTGGGGGAGCAGTTCTTC.

This chain links TRBV25-1 with TRBJ2-5; D possibly uses TRBD1 or TRBD2 (6 bases each). Near its end, the DNA agrees better with TRBJ2-7, so the J call may be wrong. The CDR3 has 14 residues. CDR1 MGHDK and CDR2 SYGVNS come from the germline V gene. The CDR3 spells CASSEYKGGYEQYF. CDR3 nucleotide sequence: TGTGCCAGCAGTGAATACAAGGGGGGCTACGAGCAGTACTTC.

The V gene is TRBV7-9, the J gene TRBJ2-5; D unclear. Judging by the DNA end, TRBJ2-7 fits better; the J call may be wrong. Germline values: CDR1 SEHNR, CDR2 FQNEAQ (reference sequence). This CDR3 spans 13 amino acids. The CDR3 loop reads CASSFPTTYEQYF. CDR3 coding DNA: TGTGCCAGCAGCTTCCCGACAACCTACGAGCAGTACTTC.

V and J are TRBV28 and TRBJ1-1, with 9 bases aligning to TRBD1. Germline V gene lookup returns CDR1 MDHEN and CDR2 SYDVKM. V was clipped by 1 base and J by 4 bases; unmatched bases: 7. This CDR3 is 16 amino acids long. The DNA for the CDR3 is TGTGCCAGCAGTTTATTCGGGACAGGGTCGCCCACTGAAGCTTTCTTT. Amino acid sequence: CASSLFGTGSPTEAFF.

The genes are TRBV19 and TRBJ1-2; weak D call: TRBD1 (5 bases). Germline V gene lookup returns CDR1 LNHDA and CDR2 SQIVND (reference sequence). This CDR3 has 13 residues. V was trimmed by 8 bases and J by 4 bases, leaving 14 bases between them. CDR3 in amino acids: CASSSGGTYGYTF. CDR3 DNA: TGTGCCAGTTCATCCGGAGGGACCTATGGCTACACCTTC.

CDR3 protein: CSVEDRDDYGYTF. CDR3 DNA sequence: TGCAGCGTTGAAGACAGGGACGACTATGGCTACACCTTC. The chain links TRBV29-1 to TRBJ1-2; a weak D match, TRBD1 (5 bases). Germline V gives CDR1 SQVTM, CDR2 ANQGSEA. CDR3 length equals 13 residues. The V end was cut by 0 bases, the J end by 3 bases, with 8 bases between.

The genes are TRBV5-6 and TRBJ2-7, with TRBD1 matching over 9 bases. The V segment lost 2 bases and the J segment 3 bases; nucleotides outside the gene matches: 3. The CDR3 spans 14 residues. Germline-derived CDR1 and CDR2 are SGHDT and YYEEEE. In nucleotides, the CDR3 is TGTGCCAGCAGCTTAGGGACAGGGAACTACGAGCAGTACTTC. This codes for CASSLGTGNYEQYF.

V and J are TRBV7-9 and TRBJ2-7; TRBD1 matches 8 bases. The CDR3 sequence is 15 residues long. Germline V gives CDR1 SEHNR, CDR2 FQNEAQ (reference sequence). Trimming cost V 5 bases and J 7 bases; bases outside gene matches: 13. DNA of the CDR3: TGTGCCAGCAGCCGCGGGACAGGTGATGGATGGGAGCAGTACTTC. This sequence encodes CASSRGTGDGWEQYF.

The V call is TRBV28, the J call TRBJ2-3; D is unclear. V was clipped by 4 bases and J by 3 bases, with 2 bases between them. From germline, CDR1 is MDHEN and CDR2 SYDVKM. This CDR3 spans 11 amino acids. The CDR3 loop reads CASSWTDTQYF. CDR3 coding DNA: TGTGCCAGCAGTTGGACAGATACGCAGTATTTT.